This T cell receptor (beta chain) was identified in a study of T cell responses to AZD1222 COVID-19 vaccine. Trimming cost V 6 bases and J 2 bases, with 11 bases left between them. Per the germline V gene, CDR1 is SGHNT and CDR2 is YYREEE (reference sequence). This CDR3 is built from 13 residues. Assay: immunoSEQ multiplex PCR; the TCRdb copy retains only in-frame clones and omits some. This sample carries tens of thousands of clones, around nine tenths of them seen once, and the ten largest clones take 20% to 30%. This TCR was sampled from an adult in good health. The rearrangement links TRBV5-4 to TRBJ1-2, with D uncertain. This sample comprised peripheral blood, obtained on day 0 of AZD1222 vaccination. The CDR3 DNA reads TGTGCCAGCAACGAGGACGGAAACTATGGCTACACCTTC. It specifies CASNEDGNYGYTF.